This T cell receptor (beta chain) comes out of a study of T cell responses to AZD1222 COVID-19 vaccine. The overall study: Second doses were pooled across both intervals (about 4 or about 12 weeks). The study's findings and limits: It was only a handful of AZD1222 recipients who were seropositive at baseline. Mostly white British, mostly female donors; authors suggested clonal diversity may be underestimated.

A remark on this clone: Its antigen is as yet unknown.

Trimming removed 4 bases at V and 4 bases at J, with 17 bases between. The CDR3 spans 15 residues. CDR1 is SGHRS and CDR2 is YFSETQ in the germline V gene. Produced via immunoSEQ multiplex PCR; TCRdb's table is partial and in-frame only. The sample consists of over 45,000 clones, 75% to 90% of them appearing once. The sequenced sample was peripheral blood, obtained on day 0 of AZD1222 vaccination. This chain uses TRBV5-1 with TRBJ1-2; D might be TRBD1 (6 bases). This clonotype originated in an adult in good health. The CDR3 nucleotides are TGCGCCAGCAGCCCGCCAGGGGTCGGGGGCTATGGCTACACCTTC. Translating gives CASSPPGVGGYGYTF.